A single sample gave rise to the 8 T cell receptor beta chains below, sequenced in a study of CD8 T cells in ankylosing spondylitis. Study results and limitations: Apparently characteristic of ankylosing spondylitis blood was a TCR beta motif (under ten highly homologous variants).

TCRdb itself ran the 5' RACE reads through MiXCR, one entry per CDR3 protein. Of 350,000 to 550,000 distinct CDR3 sequences listed, 20% to 30% are singletons. Which antigens these TCRs recognize remains unknown. Sequenced material: blood, either unsorted or a sorted T cell fraction (not recorded which). Receptors were obtained from a male donor with ankylosing spondylitis.

The chain employs TRBV28 and TRBJ2-3; no definite D call. This CDR3 region has 17 residues. Trimming pared 4 bases from V and 3 bases from J, leaving 20 bases between. The V gene's germline CDR1 is MDHEN and CDR2 SYDVKM. In DNA, the CDR3 is TGTGCCAGCAGTTCCCTAAGTGGTCAAAGGATGACAGATACGCAGTATTTT. Translation: CASSSLSGQRMTDTQYF.

This clonotype has only a few counts. The chain uses TRBV5-1 and TRBJ2-1; D not resolved. The germline gives CDR1 SGHRS, CDR2 YFSETQ. Between the trimmed V and J ends, which lost 6 bases and 5 bases, there was a span of 15 bases. The CDR3 runs to 14 residues. The CDR3 DNA is TGCGCCAGCAACATAGACCCTGGGGACAATGAGCAGTTCTTC. Encoded protein: CASNIDPGDNEQFF.

This clonotype was counted at least ten times. V gene TRBV7-8 combines with J gene TRBJ1-1; D possibly corresponds to TRBD1 (5 bases). V was shortened by 5 bases and J by 10 bases, with 14 bases between the two germline ends. Germline V gene lookup returns CDR1 SGHVS and CDR2 FQNEAQ. The CDR3 is 12 residues long. The CDR3 DNA follows: TGTGCCAGCAGCCCAGCTGGTGGGGGAGCTTTCTTT. Its protein is CASSPAGGGAFF.

The table lists this clonotype with a count of one. V usage is TRBV5-1 and J usage is TRBJ1-1; TRBD1 is a possible D gene (5 bases). The germline V and J ends were trimmed by 4 bases and 0 bases, with 10 bases remaining between them. Germline V gene lookup returns CDR1 SGHRS and CDR2 YFSETQ. CDR3 length: 14 residues. The CDR3 DNA is TGCGCCAGCAGCGCGACAGTTATGAACACTGAAGCTTTCTTT. It encodes CASSATVMNTEAFF.

This clonotype was detected only a few times. V is TRBV7-9 and J is TRBJ2-3; TRBD2 aligns across 13 bases. CDR1 SEHNR and CDR2 FQNEAQ come from the germline V gene (reference sequence). V gave up 5 bases and J gave up 4 bases; unmatched junction bases: 6. CDR3 size: 16 residues. The CDR3 DNA sequence: TGTGCCAGCAGCCCCGGACTAGCGGGAGCCTCAGATACGCAGTATTTT. Encoded protein: CASSPGLAGASDTQYF.

The gene calls are TRBV12-3 or TRBV12-4 and TRBJ1-1, with 8 bases lining up with TRBD1. J was trimmed by 1 base and V by 7 bases; bases with no gene match: 5. CDR3 length equals 14 residues. The chain's CDR3 is CASKPGQANTEAFF. The DNA for the CDR3 is TGTGCCAGCAAACCGGGACAGGCGAACACTGAAGCTTTCTTT.

CDR3 DNA: TGTGCCTGGAGAAAGGGACTAGCGGGACTCTACGAGCAGTACTTC. This sequence encodes CAWRKGLAGLYEQYF. V usage is TRBV30 and J usage is TRBJ2-7, with 13 bases that match TRBD2. V trimming: 3 bases; J trimming: 3 bases; junction bases outside the gene matches: 5. The CDR3 covers 15 residues. Per germline, CDR1 GTSNPN and CDR2 SVGIG (reference sequence).

This chain connects TRBV20-1 to TRBJ2-3; D assignment may be TRBD1 or TRBD2 (5 bases each). V was clipped by 6 bases and J by 2 bases, with 12 bases between them. Germline V gives CDR1 DFQATT, CDR2 SNEGSKA (reference sequence). The CDR3 is made up of 13 amino acids. The CDR3 sequence is CSAHPGLTDTQYF. As DNA, the CDR3 is TGCAGTGCCCATCCGGGGCTCACAGATACGCAGTATTTT.